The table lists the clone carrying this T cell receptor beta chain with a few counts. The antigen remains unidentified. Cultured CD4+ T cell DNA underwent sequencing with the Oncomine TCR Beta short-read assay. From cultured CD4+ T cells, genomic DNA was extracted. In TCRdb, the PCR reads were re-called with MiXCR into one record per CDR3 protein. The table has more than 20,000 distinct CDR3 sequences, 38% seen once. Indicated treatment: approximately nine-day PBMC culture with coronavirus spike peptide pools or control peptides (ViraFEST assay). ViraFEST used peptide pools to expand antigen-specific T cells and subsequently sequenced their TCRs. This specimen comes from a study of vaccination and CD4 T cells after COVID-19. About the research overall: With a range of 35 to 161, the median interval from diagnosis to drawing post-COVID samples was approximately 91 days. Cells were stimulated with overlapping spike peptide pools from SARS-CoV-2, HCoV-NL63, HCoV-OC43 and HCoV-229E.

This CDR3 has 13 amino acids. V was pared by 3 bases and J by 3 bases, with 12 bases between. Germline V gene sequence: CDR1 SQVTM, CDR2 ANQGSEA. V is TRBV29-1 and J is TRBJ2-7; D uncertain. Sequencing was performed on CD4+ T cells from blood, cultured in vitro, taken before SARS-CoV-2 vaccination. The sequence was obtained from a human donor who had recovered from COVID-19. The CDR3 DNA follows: TGCAGCGTTGAGCCGGGCGGTGGCTACGAGCAGTACTTC. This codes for CSVEPGGGYEQYF.